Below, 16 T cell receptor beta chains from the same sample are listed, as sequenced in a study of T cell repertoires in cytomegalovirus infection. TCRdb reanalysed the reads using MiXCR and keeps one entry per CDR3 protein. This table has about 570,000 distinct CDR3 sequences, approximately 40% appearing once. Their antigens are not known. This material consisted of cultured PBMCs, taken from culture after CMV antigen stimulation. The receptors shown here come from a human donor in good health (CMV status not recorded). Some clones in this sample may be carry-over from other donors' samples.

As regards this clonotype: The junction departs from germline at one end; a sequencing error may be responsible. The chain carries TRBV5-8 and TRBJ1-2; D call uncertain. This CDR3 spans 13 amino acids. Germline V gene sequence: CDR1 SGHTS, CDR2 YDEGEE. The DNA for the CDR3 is TGCGCCAGCAGCAGCGGACTGCGCTATGGCTACACCTTC. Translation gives CASSSGLRYGYTF.

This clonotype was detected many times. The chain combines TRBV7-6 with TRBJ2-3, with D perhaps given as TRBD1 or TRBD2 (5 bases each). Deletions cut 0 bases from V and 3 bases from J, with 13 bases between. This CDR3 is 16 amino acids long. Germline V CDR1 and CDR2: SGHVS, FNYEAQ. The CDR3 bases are TGTGCCAGCAGCTTAGCCGGGACCCGGCAGACAGATACGCAGTATTTT. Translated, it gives CASSLAGTRQTDTQYF. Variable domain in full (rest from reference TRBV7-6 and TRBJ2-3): GAGVSQSPRYKVTKRGQDVALRCDPISGHVSLYWYRQALGQGPEFLTYFNYEAQQDKSGLPNDRFSAERPEGSISTLTIQRTEQRDSAMYRCASSLAGTRQTDTQYFGPGTRLTVL.

CDR3 in DNA: TGTGCCAGCTCACCATTGCGTCCAGAGACCCAGTACTTC. Its protein product is CASSPLRPETQYF. J is TRBJ2-5 and V is TRBV18; D is undetermined. The CDR3 totals 13 residues. CDR1 and CDR2 (germline): KGHSH, LQKENI. V lost 2 bases, J lost 4 bases, and 8 bases lay in between. Supplemented by reference TRBV18 and TRBJ2-5, the full variable domain reads NAGVMQNPRHLVRRRGQEARLRCSPMKGHSHVYWYRQLPEEGLKFMVYLQKENIIDESGMPKERFSAEFPKEGPSILRIQQVVRGDSAAYFCASSPLRPETQYFGPGTRLLVL.

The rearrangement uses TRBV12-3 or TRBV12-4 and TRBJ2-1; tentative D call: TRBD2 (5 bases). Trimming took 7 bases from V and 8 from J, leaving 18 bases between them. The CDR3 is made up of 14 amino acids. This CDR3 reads CASTLTGITDEQFF. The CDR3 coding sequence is TGTGCCAGCACCTTAACCGGGATTACGGATGAGCAGTTCTTC.

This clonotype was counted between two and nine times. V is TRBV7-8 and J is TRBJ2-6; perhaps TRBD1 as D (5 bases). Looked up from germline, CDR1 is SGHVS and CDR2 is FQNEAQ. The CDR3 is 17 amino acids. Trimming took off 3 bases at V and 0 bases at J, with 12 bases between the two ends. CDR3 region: CASSFRQRSSGANVLTF. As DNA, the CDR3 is TGTGCCAGCAGCTTCCGACAGCGTAGCTCTGGGGCCAACGTCCTGACTTTC.

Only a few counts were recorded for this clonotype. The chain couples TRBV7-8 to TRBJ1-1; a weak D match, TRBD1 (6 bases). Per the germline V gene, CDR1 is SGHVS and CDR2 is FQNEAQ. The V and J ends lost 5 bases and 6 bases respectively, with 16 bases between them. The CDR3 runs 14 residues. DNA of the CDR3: TGTGCCAGCAGCCCGTGGGAGGGGGACGCTGAAGCTTTCTTT. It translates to CASSPWEGDAEAFF.

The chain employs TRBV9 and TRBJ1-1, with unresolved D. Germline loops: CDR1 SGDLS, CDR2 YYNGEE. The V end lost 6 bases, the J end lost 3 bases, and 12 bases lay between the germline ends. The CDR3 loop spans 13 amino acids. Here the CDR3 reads CASTGDGDTEAFF. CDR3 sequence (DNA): TGTGCCAGCACCGGCGACGGGGACACTGAAGCTTTCTTT.

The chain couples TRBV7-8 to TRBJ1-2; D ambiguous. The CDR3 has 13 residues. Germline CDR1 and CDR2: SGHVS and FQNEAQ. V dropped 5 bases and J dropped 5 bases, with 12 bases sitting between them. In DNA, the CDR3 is TGTGCCAGCAGCAAGGACGAGGGATATGGCTACACCTTC. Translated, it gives CASSKDEGYGYTF.

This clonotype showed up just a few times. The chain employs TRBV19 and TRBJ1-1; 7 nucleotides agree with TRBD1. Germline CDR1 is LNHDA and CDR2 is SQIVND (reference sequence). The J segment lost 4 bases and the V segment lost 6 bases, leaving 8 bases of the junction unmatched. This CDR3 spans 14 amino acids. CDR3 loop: CASRTRGLGTEAFF. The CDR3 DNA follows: TGTGCCAGTAGGACAAGGGGGCTGGGCACTGAAGCTTTCTTT. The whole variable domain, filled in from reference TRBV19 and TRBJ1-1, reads DGGITQSPKYLFRKEGQNVTLSCEQNLNHDAMYWYRQDPGQGLRLIYYSQIVNDFQKGDIAEGYSVSREKKESFPLTVTSAQKNPTAFYLCASRTRGLGTEAFFGQGTRLTVV.

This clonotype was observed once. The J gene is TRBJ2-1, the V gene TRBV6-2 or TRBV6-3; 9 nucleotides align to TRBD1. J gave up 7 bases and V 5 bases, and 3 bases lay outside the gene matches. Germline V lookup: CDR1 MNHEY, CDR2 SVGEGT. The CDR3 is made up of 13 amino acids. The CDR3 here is CASSGTGINEQFF. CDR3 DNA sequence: TGTGCCAGCAGTGGGACAGGGATAAATGAGCAGTTCTTC.

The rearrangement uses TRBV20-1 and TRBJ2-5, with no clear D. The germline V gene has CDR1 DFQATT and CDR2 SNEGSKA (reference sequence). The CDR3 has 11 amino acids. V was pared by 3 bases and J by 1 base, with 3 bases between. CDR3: CSASSQETQYF. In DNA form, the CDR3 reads TGCAGTGCTAGCTCCCAAGAGACCCAGTACTTC.

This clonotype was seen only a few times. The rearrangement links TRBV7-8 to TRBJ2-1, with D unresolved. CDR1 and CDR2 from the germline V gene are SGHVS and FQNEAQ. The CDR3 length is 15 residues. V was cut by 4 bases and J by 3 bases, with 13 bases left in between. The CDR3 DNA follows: TGTGCCAGCAGCTACCACCAGGAGATCTACAATGAGCAGTTCTTC. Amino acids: CASSYHQEIYNEQFF.

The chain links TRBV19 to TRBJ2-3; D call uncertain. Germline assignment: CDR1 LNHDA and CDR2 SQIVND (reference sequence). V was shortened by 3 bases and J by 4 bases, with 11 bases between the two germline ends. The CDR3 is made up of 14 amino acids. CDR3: CASSMIGPADTQYF. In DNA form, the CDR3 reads TGTGCCAGTAGTATGATAGGGCCGGCAGATACGCAGTATTTT.

CDR3 DNA sequence: TGCGCCAGCAGCCAAGATCGGAGACAGTGGGGCTACGAGCAGTACTTC. Protein product: CASSQDRRQWGYEQYF. The chain employs TRBV4-3 and TRBJ2-7; TRBD1 is a possible D gene (5 bases). CDR3 length: 16 residues. The germline V gene has CDR1 LGHNA and CDR2 YSLEER. The ends were cut back, 0 bases at V and 3 bases at J, with 15 bases in the middle.

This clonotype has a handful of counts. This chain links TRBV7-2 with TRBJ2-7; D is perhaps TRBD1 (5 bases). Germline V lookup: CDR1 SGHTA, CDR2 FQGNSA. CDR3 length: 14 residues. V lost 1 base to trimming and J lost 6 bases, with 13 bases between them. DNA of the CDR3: TGTGCCAGCAGCTTAGGACAGCCTGTATCCGAGCAGTACTTC. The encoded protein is CASSLGQPVSEQYF.

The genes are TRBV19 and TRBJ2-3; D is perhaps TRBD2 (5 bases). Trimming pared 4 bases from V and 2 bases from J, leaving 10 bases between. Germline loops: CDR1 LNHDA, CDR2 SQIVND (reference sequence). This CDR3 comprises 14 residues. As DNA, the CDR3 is TGTGCCAGTAGTACCATCGGGGTCACAGATACGCAGTATTTT. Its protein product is CASSTIGVTDTQYF.